The rows below give T cell receptor beta chains drawn from one sample of a study of shared clonotypes between healthy human individuals. TCRdb's table, derived via immunoSEQ multiplex PCR, lists solely in-frame clones and lacks some. The sample lists some 2.1 million clones; about 95% were seen once. Material: naive CD8+ T cells sorted from blood. The receptors come from a man aged 18 to 29 in good health. The CDR3 runs from the conserved cysteine through the conserved F or W. Each record gives: D gene, V gene, J gene, clone size, CDR3 protein, CDR3 DNA. A D gene is named only where the DNA matches it firmly. Size tells how often a clone was seen (once, few, many) or the class of an expanded clone, and some rows leave it out.

>TRBD1|TRBV6-5|TRBJ1-1|-
CASSLTTGGEAFF
TGTGCCAGCAGTTTGACTACAGGGGGTGAAGCTTTCTTT
>-|TRBV5-6|TRBJ2-7|-
CASSLALDSNYEQYF
TGTGCCAGCAGCTTGGCGTTGGACAGCAATTACGAGCAGTACTTC
>TRBD2|TRBV10-3|TRBJ2-1|-
CAISESEIAGVNEQFF
TGTGCCATCAGTGAGTCAGAAATAGCGGGAGTGAATGAGCAGTTCTTC
>-|TRBV6-6|TRBJ2-7|-
CASSPSFGSYEQYF
TGTGCCAGCAGCCCCTCATTTGGCTCCTACGAGCAGTACTTC
>TRBD2|TRBV14|TRBJ2-1|once
CASSQVGSGRARDEQFF
TGTGCCAGCAGCCAAGTAGGTAGCGGGAGGGCCCGGGATGAGCAGTTCTTC
>-|TRBV27|TRBJ2-1|-
CASTSGTRSSYNEQFF
TGTGCCAGCACCTCCGGGACTCGAAGCTCCTACAATGAGCAGTTCTTC
>-|TRBV27|TRBJ2-7|-
CASSFSGEPYEQYF
TGTGCCAGCAGTTTTTCAGGGGAACCCTACGAGCAGTACTTC
>-|TRBV7-9|TRBJ2-1|few
CASSLAHNEQFF
TGTGCCAGCAGCTTAGCCCACAATGAGCAGTTCTTC
>TRBD2|TRBV7-9|TRBJ2-7|-
CASSLAGGSVSYEQYF
TGTGCCAGCAGCTTAGCGGGCGGGAGTGTTTCCTACGAGCAGTACTTC
>-|TRBV21-1|TRBJ2-1|-
CASSSEGGEGNNEQFF
TGTGCCAGCAGCTCCGAGGGGGGAGAGGGGAACAATGAGCAGTTCTTC
>-|TRBV5-8|TRBJ2-2|-
CASSPGTLNTGELFF
TGTGCCAGCAGTCCCGGGACTCTGAACACCGGGGAGCTGTTTTTT
>TRBD1|TRBV4-3|TRBJ2-7|-
CASSSQGAGEQYF
TGCGCCAGCAGCTCACAGGGGGCTGGTGAGCAGTACTTC
>TRBD1|TRBV6-1|TRBJ2-1|-
CASSPGTGVNEQFF
TGTGCCAGCAGTCCCGGGACAGGGGTCAATGAGCAGTTCTTC
>-|TRBV7-6|TRBJ2-3|-
CASSLAVGDTQYF
TGTGCCAGCAGCTTAGCGGTGGGGGATACGCAGTATTTT
>-|TRBV9|TRBJ2-1|once
CASSVVRDPTYNEQFF
TGTGCCAGCAGCGTTGTTCGGGACCCGACGTACAATGAGCAGTTCTTC
>-|TRBV10-2|TRBJ2-7|once
CASRFGDFGEQYF
TGCGCCAGCCGCTTCGGGGACTTTGGCGAGCAGTACTTC
>-|TRBV2|TRBJ1-2|once
CASTGTSLLNYGYTF
TGTGCCAGTACCGGGACCTCCTTACTTAACTATGGCTACACCTTC
>-|TRBV2|TRBJ2-7|-
CASSPSRGAYEQYF
TGTGCCAGCAGTCCCTCGAGAGGGGCCTACGAGCAGTACTTC
>-|TRBV9|TRBJ2-3|-
CASGGASTDTQYF
TGTGCCAGCGGGGGGGCCAGCACAGATACGCAGTATTTT
>-|TRBV9|TRBJ2-1|-
CASSVMQGDEQFF
TGTGCCAGCAGCGTAATGCAGGGTGATGAGCAGTTCTTC
>TRBD2|TRBV13|TRBJ2-1|-
CASSTVLAGGSGEQFF
TGTGCCAGCAGCACCGTACTAGCGGGAGGGTCGGGTGAGCAGTTCTTC
>-|TRBV4-3|TRBJ2-5|-
CASSSTATSGETQYF
TGCGCCAGCAGCTCAACGGCGACATCAGGGGAGACCCAGTACTTC
>TRBD1|TRBV27|TRBJ1-6|-
CASSFDRGSGSPLHF
TGTGCCAGCAGTTTCGACAGGGGGTCGGGTTCACCCCTCCACTTT
>-|TRBV7-9|TRBJ2-1|-
CASSLVGRNEQFF
TGTGCCAGCAGCTTAGTGGGGAGGAATGAGCAGTTCTTC
>-|TRBV7-9|TRBJ2-6|-
CASSPLRTGANVLTF
TGTGCCAGCAGCCCACTCCGGACCGGGGCCAACGTCCTGACTTTC
>-|TRBV28|TRBJ1-6|-
CASSFSISYNSPLHF
TGTGCCAGCAGTTTCTCTATCTCCTATAATTCACCCCTCCACTTT
>TRBD1|TRBV27|TRBJ1-5|-
CASSLTGENSNQPQHF
TGTGCCAGCAGCTTGACAGGGGAAAATAGCAATCAGCCCCAGCATTTT
>-|TRBV6-5|TRBJ2-7|-
CASSYSLSGGEQYF
TGTGCCAGCAGTTACTCGCTTTCGGGTGGCGAGCAGTACTTC
>-|TRBV2|TRBJ2-2|-
CASSVIDGELFF
TGTGCCAGCAGTGTAATCGACGGGGAGCTGTTTTTT
>TRBD2|TRBV4-2|TRBJ2-7|-
CASSIREGSYEQYF
TGTGCCAGCAGCATCCGGGAGGGCTCCTACGAGCAGTACTTC
>TRBD2|TRBV28|TRBJ2-7|-
CASSSLPGGGNLRWGEQYF
TGTGCCAGCAGTTCCCTACCGGGCGGGGGGAATCTTCGTTGGGGAGAGCAGTACTTC
>TRBD1|TRBV5-4|TRBJ2-7|-
CASSLGGTDAYEQYF
TGTGCCAGCAGCTTGGGGGGGACAGATGCCTACGAGCAGTACTTC
>TRBD1|TRBV14|TRBJ1-2|-
CASSPRQGTNSWHTF
TGTGCCAGCAGCCCCCGACAGGGGACCAACTCCTGGCACACCTTC
>-|TRBV25-1|TRBJ2-7|-
CASSEAYEQYF
TGTGCCAGCAGTGAGGCCTACGAGCAGTACTTC
>-|TRBV2|TRBJ2-3|-
CASSEWSADTDTQYF
TGTGCCAGCAGTGAATGGTCAGCGGACACAGATACGCAGTATTTT
>TRBD1|TRBV19|TRBJ2-7|-
CATSGQGYEQYF
TGTGCCACTTCGGGACAGGGATACGAGCAGTACTTC
>-|TRBV5-6|TRBJ2-7|-
CASSFRSDRTTYEQYF
TGTGCCAGCAGTTTCCGTTCAGACAGGACCACCTACGAGCAGTACTTC
>TRBD1|TRBV28|TRBJ2-7|-
CASSLSQGAGEQYF
TGTGCCAGCAGTTTATCCCAGGGGGCGGGCGAGCAGTACTTC
>TRBD1|TRBV9|TRBJ1-1|-
CASSATGLVTEAFF
TGTGCCAGCAGCGCGACAGGGCTTGTCACTGAAGCTTTCTTT
>-|TRBV27|TRBJ2-5|-
CASSLSGGQETQYF
TGTGCCAGCAGTTTATCCGGCGGTCAAGAGACCCAGTACTTC
>-|TRBV5-6|TRBJ2-7|-
CASSLAWGLLESSYEQYF
TGTGCCAGCAGCTTGGCCTGGGGGCTCCTAGAATCCTCCTACGAGCAGTACTTC
>-|TRBV5-6|TRBJ2-5|-
CASSLGDYEETQYF
TGTGCCAGCAGCTTGGGAGACTATGAAGAGACCCAGTACTTC
>-|TRBV6-1|TRBJ2-2|-
CASTTYFGTGELFF
TGTGCCAGCACCACATACTTCGGCACCGGGGAGCTGTTTTTT
>TRBD2|TRBV9|TRBJ2-7|few
CASSVGSGSSYEQYF
TGTGCCAGCAGCGTAGGCAGCGGGAGCTCCTACGAGCAGTACTTC
>-|TRBV4-1|TRBJ2-7|once
CASSLRTGLTYEQYF
TGCGCCAGCAGCCTCAGGACGGGATTGACCTACGAGCAGTACTTC
>-|TRBV9|TRBJ1-3|-
CASSVDGGAGNTIYF
TGTGCCAGCAGCGTAGACGGGGGCGCTGGAAACACCATATATTTT